This T cell receptor (beta chain) was observed in a study of blood T cell repertoires in COVID-19 (dated by TCRdb to the early 2020s). A note on the overall study: Samples covering the acute and convalescent phases of COVID-19 were provided by collaborators in the United States, Italy and Spain. The material from the prospective study consisted of cDNA or gDNA derived from T cells, B-cell-depleted T cells, or PBMCs. The dataset comprised deeply sampled blood TCRbeta repertoires from subjects exposed to, actively infected with, or recovered from COVID-19. The repertoires were released in a freely available public database meant as a resource for research on the immune response to SARS-CoV-2. The samples were drawn from the first 160 participants of the ongoing ImmuneRACE study and from 950 to 1,500 subjects provided by 6 global collaborators. Nearly every sample came with metadata listing a de-identified subject ID, COVID-19 status, age in years and sex. Where available, HLA class I and class II types were taken from metadata supplied by the sample provider and were not determined by assay-based typing. Findings and caveats that apply to the study as a whole: The quantity of clinical and demographic metadata differed by source and by participant and was supplied without curation.

The CDR3 runs 14 amino acids, cysteine and phenylalanine included. The retained sequence is limited to the CDR3, 42 bases, with the frame set at the first base. V is cut back by 6 bases and J by 4 bases, with 8 bases in the junction unmatched. The germline V gene gives CDR1 as SQVTM and CDR2 as ANQGSEA. Collaborating institutions collected whole blood in K2EDTA tubes following their own protocols. Collaborator samples were shipped for TCRbeta analysis as frozen whole blood, isolated PBMCs, or DNA extracted from either sample type. This clone was observed a handful of times. This clone's antigen is unknown. No quality values exist for individual bases; no much larger clone is one base distant. TCRbeta CDR3 regions were amplified from genomic DNA using the immunoSEQ Assay, a bias-controlled multiplex PCR. In the original analysis: The number of nucleated cells in each sample was estimated by amplification of reference gene primers within the assay. To quantify the absolute abundance of each unique TCRbeta CDR3 rearrangement, sequence reads were collapsed and filtered. For each sample, productive Simpson clonality was calculated by taking the square root of Simpson's diversity index across productive rearrangements. Imported from immuneACCESS, the table was reduced by TCRdb to in-frame sequences with V and J called. These copies leave out some clones; in studies compared against another copy, an unresolved V gene accounts for under half, and the cause of the remainder is not known. D and trimming were read from the DNA, whereas the V and J calls and clone size are those reported in that table. The sample table records approximately 120,000 clones; about 88% of these occur just once. The biggest ten clones account for 1.2% of the sample.

The TCR sequence derives from a woman aged 80 or over with acute or convalescent COVID-19. Sequencing used peripheral blood. Rearrangement joined TRBV29-1 to TRBJ2-1; 8 bases in the middle match TRBD2. At the DNA level, the sequence is TGCAGCGTCGCCGGACTAGCAATTTACAATGAGCAGTTCTTC. The translation is CSVAGLAIYNEQFF.